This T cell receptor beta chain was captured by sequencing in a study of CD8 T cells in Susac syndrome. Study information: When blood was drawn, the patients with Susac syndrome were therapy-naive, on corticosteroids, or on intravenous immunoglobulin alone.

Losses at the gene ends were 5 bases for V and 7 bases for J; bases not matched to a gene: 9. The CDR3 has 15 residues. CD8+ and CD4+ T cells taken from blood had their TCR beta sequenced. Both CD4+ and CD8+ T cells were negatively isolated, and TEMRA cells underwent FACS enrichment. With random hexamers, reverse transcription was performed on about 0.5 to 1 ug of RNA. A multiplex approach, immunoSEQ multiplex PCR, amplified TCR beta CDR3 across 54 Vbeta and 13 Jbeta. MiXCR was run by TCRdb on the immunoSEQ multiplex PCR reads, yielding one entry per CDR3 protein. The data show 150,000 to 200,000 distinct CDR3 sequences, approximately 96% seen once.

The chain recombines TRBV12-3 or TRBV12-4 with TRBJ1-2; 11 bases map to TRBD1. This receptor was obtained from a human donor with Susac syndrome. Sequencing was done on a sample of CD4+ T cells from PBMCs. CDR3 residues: CASSPSGQGASGYTF. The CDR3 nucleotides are TGTGCCAGCAGTCCGTCCGGACAGGGGGCCTCTGGCTACACCTTC.